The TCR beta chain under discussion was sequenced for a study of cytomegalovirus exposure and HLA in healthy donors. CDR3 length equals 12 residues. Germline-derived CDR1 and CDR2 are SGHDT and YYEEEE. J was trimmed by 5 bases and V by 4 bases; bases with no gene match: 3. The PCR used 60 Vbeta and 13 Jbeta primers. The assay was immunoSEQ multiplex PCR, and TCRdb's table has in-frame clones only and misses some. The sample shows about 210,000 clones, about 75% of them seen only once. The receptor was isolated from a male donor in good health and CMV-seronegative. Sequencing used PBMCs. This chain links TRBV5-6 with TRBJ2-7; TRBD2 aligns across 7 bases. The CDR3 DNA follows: TGTGCCAGCAGCAGACTAGCCCACGAGCAGTACTTC. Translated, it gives CASSRLAHEQYF.